The text below deals with one T cell receptor (beta chain). As yet, its antigen is unknown. The sample comes from a study of vaccination effects on CD4 cells after COVID-19. ViraFEST assay sequencing came after antigen-specific CD4+ T cells were expanded with viral peptide pools. Isolating CD4+ T cells followed about 11 days of culture. The person's infection with SARS-CoV-2, confirmed by PCR, took place between March and December 2020. Here immunoSEQ multiplex PCR was the method, and the copy in TCRdb shows in-frame clones only, minus some. The sample carries fewer than 30,000 clones, about four fifths recorded once. The sequence was obtained from a human donor who had a prior SARS-CoV-2 infection. Sample: CD4+ T cells from PBMCs cultured with HCoV-NL63 spike peptides, taken before COVID-19 vaccination.

CDR3 region: CASSLQPNTEAFF. CDR3 nucleotides: TGTGCCAGCAGCTTACAGCCGAACACTGAAGCTTTCTTT. The chain carries TRBV7-2 and TRBJ1-1; D is ambiguous. V lost 2 bases and J 1 base, leaving 5 bases between the germline ends. The germline CDR1 and CDR2 sequences are SGHTA and FQGNSA. The CDR3 covers 13 residues.